This T cell receptor (beta chain) was documented in a study of OX40 agonist ivuxolimab in advanced cancers. Study-level background: Mean age approximately 61 years, range 23 to 79; around 80% male.

The investigators sampled blood at baseline, at cycle 4 day 1, and at cycle 7 day 1. As concerns this clone: The target antigen is unknown.

Germline V lookup: CDR1 LNHDA, CDR2 SQIVND (reference sequence). Trimming took off 8 bases at V and 4 bases at J, with 18 bases between the two ends. This CDR3 comprises 15 residues. General study findings and limits: At 0.1 to 3.0 mg/kg and by week 6, clonal expansion occurred in CD4+ and CD8+ blood T cells.

The table came from immunoSEQ multiplex PCR; TCRdb's copy has only in-frame clones and leaves some out. The sample lists 35,000 to 50,000 clones, roughly 90% occurring once. This receptor was taken from an adult with an advanced solid tumor such as melanoma, head and neck, liver or kidney cancer. The chain has TRBV19 and TRBJ1-5; a weak D match, TRBD1 (5 bases). This specimen consisted of CD4+ or CD8+ T cells sorted from blood, obtained in a trial of the OX40 agonist ivuxolimab. CDR3 sequence reads: CASQTAGRPNQPQHF. The CDR3 DNA is TGTGCCAGTCAGACAGCGGGCAGACCTAATCAGCCCCAGCATTTT.